This T cell receptor beta chain originates from a study of human T cells and chemical hapten exposure. Study background: All through the approximately 23-week study, the scalp of each patient received diphenylcyclopropenone doses weekly.

Time point: patch test 1, 2 weeks after DPC sensitization. Treatment here: therapeutic diphenylcyclopropenone sensitization with weekly scalp DPC. Prior to each patch test being applied, blood was drawn. In the case of this clonotype: Its target is unknown.

General study points: TCRs exceeding 1 in 1000 frequency stayed unchanged with DPC sensitization.

TCRdb redid the calling of the RACE reads with MiXCR, one entry per CDR3 protein. The repertoire holds approximately 80,000 distinct CDR3 sequences, with about 7.5% as singletons. This receptor was taken from a woman aged 25 to 39 with alopecia areata. Some clones in this sample may be carry-over from other donors' samples. Sample: whole blood, taken in connection with sensitization to the hapten diphenylcyclopropenone (DPC).

In DNA form, the CDR3 reads TGCGCCAGCAGCGGCAACAGGGGGCTGGGTTCGAATCAGCCCCAGCATTTT. Its protein product is CASSGNRGLGSNQPQHF. The V call is TRBV5-1, the J call TRBJ1-5, with TRBD1 matching 9 bases. Germline CDR1 reads SGHRS; CDR2 reads YFSETQ. The CDR3 consists of 17 residues. The V gene end was trimmed by 4 bases and the J gene end by 4 bases; junction bases not matched to a gene: 12.